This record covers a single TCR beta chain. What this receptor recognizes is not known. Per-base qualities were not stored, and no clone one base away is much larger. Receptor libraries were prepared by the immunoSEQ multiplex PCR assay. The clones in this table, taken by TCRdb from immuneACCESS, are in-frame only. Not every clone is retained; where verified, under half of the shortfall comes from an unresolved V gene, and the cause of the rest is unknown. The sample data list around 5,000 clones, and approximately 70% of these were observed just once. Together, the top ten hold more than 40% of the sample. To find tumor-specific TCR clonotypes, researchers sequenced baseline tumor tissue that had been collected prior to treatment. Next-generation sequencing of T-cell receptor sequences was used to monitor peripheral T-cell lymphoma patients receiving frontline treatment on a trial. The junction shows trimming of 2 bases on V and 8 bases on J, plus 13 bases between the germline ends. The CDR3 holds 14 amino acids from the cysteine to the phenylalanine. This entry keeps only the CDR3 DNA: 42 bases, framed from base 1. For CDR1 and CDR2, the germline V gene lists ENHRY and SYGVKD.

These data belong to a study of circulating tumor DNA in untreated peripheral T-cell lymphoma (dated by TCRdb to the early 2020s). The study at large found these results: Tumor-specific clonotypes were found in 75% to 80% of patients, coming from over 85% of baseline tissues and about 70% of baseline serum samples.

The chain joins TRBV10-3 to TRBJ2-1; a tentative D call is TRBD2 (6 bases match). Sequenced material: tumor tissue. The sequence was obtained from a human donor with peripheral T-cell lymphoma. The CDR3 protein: CAISEPGLPYEQFF. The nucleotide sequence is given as TGTGCCATCAGTGAGCCGGGACTCCCGTATGAGCAGTTCTTC.